The clone carrying this T cell receptor (beta chain) was seen only a few times. Its antigen remains unknown. The entry originates in a study of cytomegalovirus exposure and HLA in healthy donors. For the study at large: The study placed about 81% of its approximately 400 genotyped donors in the Caucasian-associated ancestry cluster. Study observations and caveats: The study listed roughly 150 cytomegalovirus-associated TCR beta chains. Across donors, presence/absence analyses took sequencing depth to be roughly uniform.

Primers: 60 Vbeta forward and 13 Jbeta reverse. Some clones are missing from TCRdb's copy, which holds only in-frame ones; the method was immunoSEQ multiplex PCR. This table holds about 150,000 clones, about 82% found once. Everyone who donated was a healthy bone marrow donor. Sequencing was done on a sample of PBMCs. The sequence was obtained from a male donor in good health and CMV-seronegative.

The CDR3 loop is CASSAQTGSQSEAFF. DNA of the CDR3: TGTGCCAGCAGTGCCCAGACAGGGAGTCAATCTGAAGCTTTCTTT. This chain links TRBV6-1 with TRBJ1-1, with 7 positions matching TRBD1. Germline CDR1 and CDR2: MNHNS and SASEGT. The CDR3 is 15 residues long. J lost 6 bases, V lost 4 bases, and 11 bases had no gene match.